The next 8 T cell receptor beta chains were all read from a single sample in a study of blood T cell repertoires in COVID-19. Measured with immunoSEQ multiplex PCR; TCRdb has only the in-frame clones, and not every one. The sample carries over 85,000 clones, approximately 89% recorded once. The sample consisted of peripheral blood. The source is a human donor with active COVID-19. The donor label of this sample is uncertain.

The CDR3 DNA follows: TGCGCCAGCAGCCAATCGGCGGGGGGGTCAAGGGCCGGGGAGCTGTTTTTT. Translating it yields CASSQSAGGSRAGELFF. The chain has TRBV4-3 and TRBJ2-2; 9 bases are shared with TRBD2. The CDR3 totals 17 residues. CDR1 is LGHNA, CDR2 YSLEER, per germline. V lost 2 bases to trimming and J lost 6 bases; unmatched junction nucleotides: 10.

The chain links TRBV5-1 to TRBJ1-2; D is uncertain. Germline CDR1 is SGHRS and CDR2 is YFSETQ. V dropped 1 base and J dropped 5 bases, with 12 bases sitting between them. The CDR3 loop spans 14 amino acids. The CDR3 reads CASSLSGFGYGYTF. CDR3 nucleotide sequence: TGCGCCAGCAGCTTGAGCGGGTTTGGGTATGGCTACACCTTC.

V and J are TRBV7-9 and TRBJ2-7; D not certain. There are 14 residues in the CDR3. CDR1 and CDR2 (germline): SEHNR, FQNEAQ (reference sequence). Trimming cost V 4 bases and J 3 bases, with 13 bases left between them. CDR3 sequence (DNA): TGTGCCAGCAGCTCAACCACGACGGGCTACGAGCAGTACTTC. Its translation is CASSSTTTGYEQYF.

This clone has only a few counts. The chain is built from TRBV9 and TRBJ1-1; no clear D gene. CDR3 length: 14 amino acids. V gave up 3 bases and J gave up 0 bases, with 9 bases separating them. Germline CDR1 SGDLS, CDR2 YYNGEE. CDR3: CASSANWLNTEAFF. Written as DNA, the CDR3 is TGTGCCAGCAGCGCCAACTGGTTGAACACTGAAGCTTTCTTT.

The CDR3 nucleotides read TGCGCCAGCAGCTTGGATGGGGCATCGAACACTGAAGCTTTCTTT. This codes for CASSLDGASNTEAFF. The V and J genes are TRBV5-1 and TRBJ1-1; maybe TRBD1 (5 bases). This CDR3 region has 15 residues. The germline V gene encodes CDR1 SGHRS and CDR2 YFSETQ. V was shortened by 0 bases and J by 1 base, with 10 bases between the two germline ends.

The chain couples TRBV9 to TRBJ1-2; 7 bases are shared with TRBD1. Trimming removed 0 bases from V and 3 bases from J; junction bases left unmatched: 14. The CDR3 is 18 amino acids. Germline CDR1 is SGDLS and CDR2 is YYNGEE. The CDR3 is CASSVESLEGAGDYGYTF. The CDR3 nucleotides read TGTGCCAGCAGCGTAGAGAGTTTGGAGGGGGCAGGGGACTATGGCTACACCTTC.

The chain recombines TRBV2 with TRBJ2-5, with TRBD2 matching over 7 bases. The CDR3 covers 14 residues. J gave up 5 bases and V 4 bases, and 7 bases lay outside the gene matches. Germline CDR1 reads SNHLY; CDR2 reads FYNNEI. The CDR3 region is CASSVRTSRETQYF. The CDR3 DNA follows: TGTGCCAGCAGTGTAAGGACTAGTCGGGAGACCCAGTACTTC.

As DNA, the CDR3 is TGTGCCAGCAGCGTAGGAGGGACAGGGGCGGAGGAAAAACTGTTTTTT. Translated, it gives CASSVGGTGAEEKLFF. The chain combines TRBV9 with TRBJ1-4, with TRBD1 matching 10 bases. With V trimmed by 0 bases and J by 8 bases, 7 bases remained unmatched. CDR1 is SGDLS, CDR2 YYNGEE, per germline. The CDR3 is 16 amino acids.